This TCR beta chain originates from a study of Ad26.COV2.S vaccination and SARS-CoV-2 variants. At the level of the study: Enrolled in COV1001, the donor was in the Ad26.COV2.S trial arm, which received the vaccine. The study gave Ad26.COV2.S intramuscularly, once or twice 56 days apart.

Treatment in this sample: 15 to 20 received Ad26.COV2.S at low or high dose, single or two shots; about five received placebo; per-sample allocation not given. Sampling happened 63 days after the first vaccine or placebo injection. The V and J ends lost 0 bases and 4 bases respectively, with 13 bases between them. The CDR3 runs 16 residues. From germline, CDR1 is SGHNT and CDR2 YYREEE (reference sequence). Using immunoSEQ multiplex PCR, the repertoire was profiled, and TCRdb retains in-frame clones only, with some absent. Of some 450,000 clones listed, about 90% are singletons. The TCR was taken from a person between 18 and 65 years old who received the Ad26.COV2.S COVID-19 vaccine or a placebo. This chain links TRBV5-4 with TRBJ2-2; the D is unclear. Sequencing used peripheral blood, obtained in a trial of Ad26.COV2.S vaccine versus placebo. CDR3 sequence: CASSLERASGTGELFF. CDR3 sequence (DNA): TGTGCCAGCAGCTTGGAAAGGGCGTCGGGCACCGGGGAGCTGTTTTTT.